The rows below give T cell receptor beta chains drawn from one sample of a study of blood T cell repertoires in COVID-19. TCRdb's table, derived via immunoSEQ multiplex PCR, lists solely in-frame clones and lacks some. The sample has under 300,000 clones, roughly 82% seen once. Sequencing was performed on peripheral blood. These receptors were taken from a woman aged 80 or older with active or convalescent COVID-19. Each CDR3 is given with its conserved first and last residue. The D gene is left open where the match is weak. Size tells how often a clone was seen (once, few, many) or the class of an expanded clone, and some rows leave it out.

TRBV10-1	-	TRBJ1-6	-	TGCGCCAGCAGCCCGACGACAGATAATTCACCCCTCCACTTT	CASSPTTDNSPLHF
TRBV7-2	-	TRBJ2-7	-	TGTGCCAGCAGCTTATACAGGACGGTGGACGAGCAGTACTTC	CASSLYRTVDEQYF
TRBV13	TRBD1	TRBJ2-7	once	TGTGCCAGCAGCTTCGCCGGGACAGGTACCTACGAGCAGTACTTC	CASSFAGTGTYEQYF
TRBV10-3	TRBD1	TRBJ1-1	-	TGTGCCACAAGACAGGGTATGGACACTGAAGCTTTCTTT	CATRQGMDTEAFF
TRBV28	-	TRBJ1-2	-	TGTGCCAGCAGTTGGGCAGCTGCGACCTATGGCTACACCTTC	CASSWAAATYGYTF
TRBV3-1/TRBV3-2	-	TRBJ2-5	-	TGTGCCAGCAGCCAAAAACTAAACCAAGAGACCCAGTACTTC	CASSQKLNQETQYF
TRBV29-1	TRBD2	TRBJ2-7	-	TGCAGCGCCGTGGCGGGAGGGTGGGAGCAGTACTTC	CSAVAGGWEQYF
TRBV7-9	TRBD1	TRBJ2-5	-	TGTGCCAGCAGCTTAATAGGGGGCGGCCAAGAGACCCAGTACTTC	CASSLIGGGQETQYF
TRBV12-3/TRBV12-4	TRBD1	TRBJ1-2	-	TGTGCCGGATCAGGGGGACGACGGGGCTACACCTTC	CAGSGGRRGYTF
TRBV19	-	TRBJ2-6	-	TGTGCCAGTAGTACTACAGAGACAGTGGCTGGGGCCAACGTCCTGACTTTC	CASSTTETVAGANVLTF
TRBV5-1	-	TRBJ2-7	-	TGCGCCAGCAGCTTGGTCCTGGAGGGGCACGAGCAGTACTTC	CASSLVLEGHEQYF
TRBV3-1/TRBV3-2	-	TRBJ2-3	-	TGTGCCAGCAGCCTACTCCCATCGGTCGGAGATACGCAGTATTTT	CASSLLPSVGDTQYF
TRBV19	-	TRBJ1-1	-	TGTGCCAGTAGTATATCGGGACTCCCTGGGGCTGAAGCTTTCTTT	CASSISGLPGAEAFF
TRBV30	TRBD2	TRBJ2-1	-	TGTGCCTGGAGTTTAGTCAGCGGGGGGGCGGGTGAGCAGTTCTTC	CAWSLVSGGAGEQFF
TRBV5-1	-	TRBJ2-7	-	TGCGCCAGCAGCTTGGCCGCGGCAGGGCCCTACGAGCAGTACTTC	CASSLAAAGPYEQYF
TRBV24-1	-	TRBJ2-5	-	TGTGCCACCAGTGCGGGCAGGGGAGATGGGGAGACCCAGTACTTC	CATSAGRGDGETQYF
TRBV6-5	TRBD2	TRBJ2-2	-	TGTGCCAGCAGGCCGAGCGGGATCACCGGGGAGCTGTTTTTT	CASRPSGITGELFF
TRBV7-2	TRBD1	TRBJ2-4	-	TGTGCCAGCAGCATCCGGGACAGGGGACACATTCAGTACTTC	CASSIRDRGHIQYF
TRBV19	-	TRBJ1-6	-	TGTGCCAGTAGTATTGGGCCGATTATTAATTCACCCCTCCACTTT	CASSIGPIINSPLHF
TRBV10-3	TRBD1	TRBJ1-4	-	TGTGCCATCAGTGACCCGCGGGACAGTGGGGAAAAACTGTTTTTT	CAISDPRDSGEKLFF
TRBV2	TRBD2	TRBJ2-1	-	TGTGCCAGCAAGGGCGGGGGTGATGAGCAGTTCTTC	CASKGGGDEQFF
TRBV9	-	TRBJ1-1	-	TGTGCCAGCAGCGCCTCAGGGTTCACTGAAGCTTTCTTT	CASSASGFTEAFF
TRBV10-3	TRBD2	TRBJ2-7	-	TGTGCCATCAGGGCGGGGGGCATATACGAGCAGTACTTC	CAIRAGGIYEQYF
TRBV19	TRBD1	TRBJ1-5	few	TGTGCCAGTAGTAGAAGGGACAGGGGTTTACATCAGCCCCAGCATTTT	CASSRRDRGLHQPQHF
TRBV7-2	TRBD2	TRBJ2-1	-	TGTGCCAGCAGCGCAGCCGGGACTAGCTTCAATGAGCAGTTCTTC	CASSAAGTSFNEQFF
TRBV3-1/TRBV3-2	TRBD1	TRBJ2-7	-	TGTGCCAGCAGCCCGAGAGAGGGGACAGGGTTGGGCGAGCAGTACTTC	CASSPREGTGLGEQYF
TRBV10-3	TRBD1	TRBJ1-4	-	TGTGCCATCAGCGACAGGGGACCTAATGAAAAACTGTTTTTT	CAISDRGPNEKLFF
TRBV30	TRBD1	TRBJ1-2	-	TGTGCCTGGAGAGCCGGGACAGGCGGGGGCTACACCTTC	CAWRAGTGGGYTF
TRBV7-9	-	TRBJ1-1	-	TGTGCCAGCAGCCCCCGCCAGGGGCAGTCTGAAGCTTTCTTT	CASSPRQGQSEAFF